This passage covers 8 T cell receptor beta chains from one sample sequenced in a study of blood T cell repertoires in COVID-19. Libraries were prepared by immunoSEQ multiplex PCR; TCRdb keeps only in-frame clonotypes and omits some of them. The sample has some 340,000 clones, 83% seen once. Sequenced input: PBMCs or T cells enriched from blood (not recorded which). These receptors were obtained from a woman aged 50 to 65 who had recovered from COVID-19.

This clone was seen only once. The chain links TRBV9 to TRBJ1-1; weak D call: TRBD1 (6 bases). V was cut by 3 bases and J by 5 bases, with 11 bases left in between. Looked up from germline, CDR1 is SGDLS and CDR2 is YYNGEE. The CDR3 extends over 13 amino acids. The CDR3 loop is CASSDIQGTEAFF. The CDR3 DNA reads as TGTGCCAGCAGCGATATACAGGGAACTGAAGCTTTCTTT.

The rearrangement links TRBV12-3 or TRBV12-4 to TRBJ1-1; the D is unclear. Between the trimmed V and J ends, which lost 6 bases and 0 bases, there was a span of 5 bases. The CDR3 is 12 residues long. The CDR3, as DNA: TGTGCCAGCAGACAGCTGAACACTGAAGCTTTCTTT. Translated: CASRQLNTEAFF.

This chain links TRBV3-1 (or the pseudogene TRBV3-2) with TRBJ1-6; 8 nucleotides match TRBD1. V dropped 3 bases and J dropped 6; count of bases not matched to a gene: 10. The CDR3 has 17 residues. Germline CDR1 reads LGHDT; CDR2 reads YNNKEL (reference sequence). The CDR3 coding sequence is TGTGCCAGCAGCCACGGAGCGACAGGGGTAGGTAATTCACCCCTCCACTTT. Residues: CASSHGATGVGNSPLHF.

The chain couples TRBV6-5 to TRBJ1-1; D is unclear. Germline V gives CDR1 MNHEY, CDR2 SVGAGI. The CDR3 is made up of 13 amino acids. Trimming took off 2 bases at V and 4 bases at J, with 8 bases between the two ends. CDR3 loop: CASSYPQFTEAFF. The DNA for the CDR3 is TGTGCCAGCAGTTACCCACAGTTCACTGAAGCTTTCTTT.

The genes are TRBV7-2 and TRBJ1-1; 10 nucleotides align to TRBD1. Per germline, CDR1 SGHTA and CDR2 FQGNSA. Trimming removed 5 bases from V and 0 bases from J; junction bases left unmatched: 6. The CDR3 is 16 residues long. DNA of the CDR3: TGTGCCAGCAGCAAGGACAGGGGGAACATGAACACTGAAGCTTTCTTT. Translation gives CASSKDRGNMNTEAFF.

The J gene is TRBJ2-1, the V gene TRBV19, with 13 bases fitting TRBD2. The germline CDR1 and CDR2 sequences are LNHDA and SQIVND (reference sequence). This CDR3 has 15 amino acids. The J segment lost 10 bases and the V segment lost 5 bases, leaving 8 bases of the junction unmatched. The CDR3 DNA reads TGTGCCAGTAGTCCGGGACTAGCGGGACCCTTCGAGCAGTTCTTC. Protein product: CASSPGLAGPFEQFF. The full variable domain, with the rest looked up from reference TRBV19 and TRBJ2-1, is DGGITQSPKYLFRKEGQNVTLSCEQNLNHDAMYWYRQDPGQGLRLIYYSQIVNDFQKGDIAEGYSVSREKKESFPLTVTSAQKNPTAFYLCASSPGLAGPFEQFFGPGTRLTVL.

The rearrangement joins TRBV13 to TRBJ1-1, with D hard to call. The CDR3 spans 13 residues. Germline CDR1 and CDR2: PRHDT and FYEKMQ (reference sequence). V shed 5 bases and J shed 6 bases, with 13 bases lying between them. DNA for the CDR3: TGTGCCAGCAGCCCTCCGTCCTATTCTGAAGCTTTCTTT. Amino acids: CASSPPSYSEAFF. The full variable domain, with the rest looked up from reference TRBV13 and TRBJ1-1, is AAGVIQSPRHLIKEKRETATLKCYPIPRHDTVYWYQQGPGQDPQFLISFYEKMQSDKGSIPDRFSAQQFSDYHSELNMSSLELGDSALYFCASSPPSYSEAFFGQGTRLTVV.

The genes are TRBV7-9 and TRBJ1-2; D is perhaps TRBD1 (6 bases). The CDR3 is 13 amino acids. CDR1 is SEHNR and CDR2 is FQNEAQ in the germline V gene (reference sequence). V dropped 5 bases and J dropped 8 bases, with 15 bases sitting between them. The CDR3 loop is CASSPGARGGYTF. The CDR3, as DNA: TGTGCCAGCAGCCCAGGCGCAAGGGGGGGCTACACCTTC.